A single sample is the source of the 5 T cell receptor beta chains below, sequenced in a study of regulatory T cells in long-lasting Graves disease (dated by TCRdb to 2020 to 2023). The library was prepared using multiplex PCR. Sequenced on an Illumina HiSeq 4000. To build TCR beta libraries, CDR3 regions were amplified by Arm-PCR using iRepertoire HTBI primers. The raw public reads went through TCRdb reprocessing: fastp at Q25, MiXCR clone calling, in-frame beta chains kept. Rows matching on CDR3 protein sequence are summarized as one entry with the most common DNA and genes. The table for this sample lists 450,000 to 600,000 distinct CDR3 sequences; around 16% of them were counted only once. The biggest ten clones account for 10% to 15% of the sample. What this sample's time point label stands for: newly diagnosed GD, antithyroid drugs for less than 3 months. RNA was extracted from PBMCs in TRIzol for both TCR sequencing and RNA sequencing.

These sequences were also reported in another study, on T cells in Graves' hyperthyroidism and ophthalmopathy.

The material sequenced was peripheral blood mononuclear cells (PBMCs), taken at new diagnosis, from a patient treated with antithyroid drugs. The receptors were gathered from a man aged 35 to 55 with Graves disease. Donor details come from another sample of the same person, matched by shared clones.

For this clonotype: Given a much more abundant clone one base away, this may be a read error. The rearrangement joins TRBV12-3 or TRBV12-4 to TRBJ2-7; D possibly corresponds to TRBD1 (5 bases). V shed 3 bases and J shed 7 bases, with 16 bases lying between them. This CDR3 has 14 residues. CDR3 region: CASSFRQSWNEQYF. CDR3 DNA: TGTGCCAGCAGTTTCCGACAGTCATGGAATGAGCAGTACTTC.

Ten or more counts support this clonotype. The CDR3 protein is CAWGRRVSYEQYF. The CDR3 DNA sequence: TGTGCCTGGGGGAGAAGGGTTTCCTACGAGCAGTACTTC. The chain is built from TRBV30 and TRBJ2-7; TRBD2 is a possible D gene (5 bases). Germline V gene sequence: CDR1 GTSNPN, CDR2 SVGIG (reference sequence). The CDR3 is 13 amino acids. Trimming took 5 bases from V and 1 from J, leaving 12 bases between them.

The sample holds many counts of this clonotype. This chain links TRBV20-1 with TRBJ1-1; the D gene is possibly TRBD1 (6 bases). V lost 6 bases, J lost 4 bases, and 24 bases lay in between. Germline CDR1 DFQATT, CDR2 SNEGSKA (reference sequence). The CDR3 has 16 residues. CDR3 bases: TGCAGTGCGCCAGGGGAGGTCGTCTCGATTGGCACTGAAGCTTTCTTT. Translated, it gives CSAPGEVVSIGTEAFF.

This clonotype was seen a handful of times. The chain has TRBV20-1 and TRBJ2-2; D uncertain. The CDR3 sequence is 14 residues long. Germline V gene lookup returns CDR1 DFQATT and CDR2 SNEGSKA (reference sequence). Trimming removed 3 bases from V and 1 base from J, with 9 bases in between. CDR3 residues: CSASGSGNTGELFF. CDR3 in DNA: TGCAGTGCTAGCGGGTCTGGGAACACCGGGGAGCTGTTTTTT.

This clonotype was observed many times. The chain couples TRBV5-1 to TRBJ1-1, with D unresolved. The CDR3 has 13 residues. Germline V gene sequence: CDR1 SGHRS, CDR2 YFSETQ. V lost 3 bases, J lost 7 bases, and 13 bases lay in between. CDR3: CASSSPQNLEAFF. DNA of the CDR3: TGCGCCAGCAGCTCGCCACAGAATCTTGAAGCTTTCTTT.